The present T cell receptor (beta chain) was sequenced within a study of human T cells and chemical hapten exposure. In the study overall: Patients had diphenylcyclopropenone applied to the scalp weekly throughout the roughly 25-week study.

CDR1 and CDR2 from the germline V gene are SGHTA and FQGNSA. Trimming removed 5 bases from V and 5 bases from J, with 21 bases in between. This CDR3 region has 16 residues. Each cDNA molecule in the library carried unique molecular identifiers. In TCRdb, the RACE reads were re-called with MiXCR into one record per CDR3 protein. The sample shows roughly 110,000 distinct CDR3 sequences, roughly 12% of them seen only once. Findings and caveats of the study: With alopecia, donors may have immune responses unlike healthy people's.

The sample's time point: pre-sensitization, week 0. Treatment specified: therapeutic diphenylcyclopropenone sensitization with weekly scalp DPC. For this clonotype: Antigen unknown.

Sequenced material: whole blood, taken in connection with sensitization to the hapten diphenylcyclopropenone (DPC). The source is a woman in her fifties or sixties with alopecia areata. Some clones in this sample may be carry-over from other donors' samples. The chain couples TRBV7-2 to TRBJ2-5; D could derive from TRBD1 or TRBD2 (6 bases each). DNA for the CDR3: TGTGCCAGCAGCCGAAGCCCGGGGGCTAGCGTGGAGACCCAGTACTTC. Protein product: CASSRSPGASVETQYF.